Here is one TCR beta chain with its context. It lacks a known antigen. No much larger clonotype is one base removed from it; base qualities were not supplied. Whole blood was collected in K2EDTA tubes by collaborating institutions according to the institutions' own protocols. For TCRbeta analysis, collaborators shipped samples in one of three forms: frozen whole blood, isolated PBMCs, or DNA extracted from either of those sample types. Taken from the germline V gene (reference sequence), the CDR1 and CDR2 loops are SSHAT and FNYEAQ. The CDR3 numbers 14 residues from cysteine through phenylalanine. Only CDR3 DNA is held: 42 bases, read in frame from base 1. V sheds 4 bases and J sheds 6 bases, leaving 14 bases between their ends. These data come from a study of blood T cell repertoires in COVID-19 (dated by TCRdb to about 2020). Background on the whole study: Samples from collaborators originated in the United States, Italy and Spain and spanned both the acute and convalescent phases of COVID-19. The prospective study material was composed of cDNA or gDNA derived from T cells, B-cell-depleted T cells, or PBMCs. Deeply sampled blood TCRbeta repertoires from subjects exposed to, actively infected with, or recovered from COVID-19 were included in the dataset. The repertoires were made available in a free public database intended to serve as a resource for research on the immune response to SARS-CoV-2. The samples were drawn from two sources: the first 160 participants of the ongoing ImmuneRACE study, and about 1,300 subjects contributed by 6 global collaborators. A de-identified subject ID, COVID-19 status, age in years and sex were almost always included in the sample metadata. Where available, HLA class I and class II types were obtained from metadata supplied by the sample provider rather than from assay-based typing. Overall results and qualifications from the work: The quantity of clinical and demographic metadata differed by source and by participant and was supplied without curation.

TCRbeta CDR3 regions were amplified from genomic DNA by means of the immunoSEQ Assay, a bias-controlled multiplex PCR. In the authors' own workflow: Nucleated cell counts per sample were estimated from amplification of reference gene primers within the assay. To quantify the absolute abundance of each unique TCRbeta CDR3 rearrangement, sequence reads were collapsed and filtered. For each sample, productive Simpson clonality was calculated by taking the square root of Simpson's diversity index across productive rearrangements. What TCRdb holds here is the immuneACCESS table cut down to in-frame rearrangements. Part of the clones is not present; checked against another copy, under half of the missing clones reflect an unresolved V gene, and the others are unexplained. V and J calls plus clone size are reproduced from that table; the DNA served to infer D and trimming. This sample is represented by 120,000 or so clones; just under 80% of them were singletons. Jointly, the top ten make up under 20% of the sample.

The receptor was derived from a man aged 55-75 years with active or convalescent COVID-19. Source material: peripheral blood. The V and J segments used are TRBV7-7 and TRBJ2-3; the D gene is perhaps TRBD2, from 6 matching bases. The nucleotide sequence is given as TGTGCCAGCAGCTCCGCGGGGACTGCTGATACGCAGTATTTT. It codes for CASSSAGTADTQYF.